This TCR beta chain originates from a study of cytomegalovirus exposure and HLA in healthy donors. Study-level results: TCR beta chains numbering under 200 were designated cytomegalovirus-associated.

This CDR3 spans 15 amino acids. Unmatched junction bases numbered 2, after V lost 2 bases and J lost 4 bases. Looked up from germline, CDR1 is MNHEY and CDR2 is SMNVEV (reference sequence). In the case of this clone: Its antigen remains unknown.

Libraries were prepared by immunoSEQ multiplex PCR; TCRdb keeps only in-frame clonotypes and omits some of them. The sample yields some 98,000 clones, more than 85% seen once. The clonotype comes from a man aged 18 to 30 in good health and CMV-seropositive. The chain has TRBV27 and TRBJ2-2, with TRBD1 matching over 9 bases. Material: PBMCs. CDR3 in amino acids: CASSLLTGGTGELFF. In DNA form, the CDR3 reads TGTGCCAGCAGTTTACTGACAGGGGGCACCGGGGAGCTGTTTTTT.